This T cell receptor (beta chain) was identified in a study of T cells in Graves' hyperthyroidism and ophthalmopathy. Study-wide points: In validation, the model predicted ophthalmopathy. These predictions came a median about 6 months before onset. Using 13 V-J features, a model discriminated ophthalmopathy from stable hyperthyroidism. Appearing also in blood were most of the thyroid clonotypes expanded above 0.001.

From RNA transcripts, TCR beta CDR3 regions were amplified. With the HTBI primer set, the TCR CDR3 went through a first round of RT-PCR. TCRdb re-called the multiplex PCR reads through MiXCR, storing one row per CDR3 protein. This sample carries around 350,000 distinct CDR3 sequences, around 14% of them seen once, and the ten largest clones take 9.2%. Germline V gene sequence: CDR1 LGHDT, CDR2 YNNKEL (reference sequence). The CDR3 is 13 residues long. V was pared by 0 bases and J by 12 bases, with 12 bases between. This clonotype was seen at least ten times. Its antigen remains unknown. Uncontrolled infection, other autoimmune disease, pregnancy or lactation disqualified patients from enrolment.

The J gene is TRBJ2-1, the V gene TRBV3-1; D gene ambiguous. This TCR was recovered from a woman under 30 with Graves' hyperthyroidism. Material: blood. This chain's CDR3 is CASSQDGGIGQFF. The CDR3 DNA reads as TGTGCCAGCAGCCAAGATGGTGGTATAGGGCAGTTCTTC.